The source of this T cell receptor beta chain is a study of T-cell memory formation after mild COVID-19. Whole-study findings and limits: Some responding clones appeared in pre-infection memory, suggesting cross-reactive memory joined. A second wave expanding day 15 to 37 was CD4+-biased; contracting clones were balanced.

This clonotype was seen many times. Antigen specificity is unknown. Constant-segment-primed 5'RACE gave TCR alpha and TCR beta cDNA libraries with sample barcodes and UMIs. TCRdb reanalysed the 5' RACE reads using MiXCR and keeps one entry per CDR3 protein. Seen here are about 470,000 distinct CDR3 sequences, about 20% observed once, and the top ten hold roughly an eighth. Per germline, CDR1 ENHRY and CDR2 SYGVKD. The CDR3 runs to 12 residues. Unmatched junction bases numbered 9, after V lost 11 bases and J lost 5 bases. Sample: PBMCs or a T cell subset sorted from them (not recorded which). The chain recombines TRBV10-3 with TRBJ2-7, with 7 bases that match TRBD1. The sequence derives from an adult woman who had mild COVID-19 (a few samples of this study predate the infection). Cell type and time point are not known. The CDR3 DNA reads as TGTGCCTCCGCCGGGACAGAGGACGAGCAGTACTTC. This gives the protein CASAGTEDEQYF.